The 21 T cell receptor beta chains in this list originate from one sample, sequenced in a study of OX40 agonist ivuxolimab in advanced cancers. Clones were sequenced by immunoSEQ multiplex PCR, and TCRdb holds only the in-frame ones, with some missing. Here the sample spans around 63,000 clones, over 75% being singletons. The sequencing here drew on CD4+ or CD8+ T cells sorted from blood, taken in a trial of the OX40 agonist ivuxolimab. The receptors come from an adult with an advanced solid tumor such as melanoma, head and neck, liver or kidney cancer.

This sequence joins TRBV21-1 and TRBJ2-3. TRBV21-1 is marked as a pseudogene. The CDR3 has 9 residues. The CDR3 spells CASSKTQYF. The DNA of the CDR3 is TGTGCCAGCAGTAAGACGCAGTATTTT.

The chain uses TRBV2 and TRBJ2-7; TRBD1 agrees at 10 bases. Germline V gene lookup returns CDR1 SNHLY and CDR2 FYNNEI. This CDR3 is built from 14 residues. V shed 3 bases, J shed 3 bases, and the junction held 2 bases outside the gene matches. CDR3 loop: CASSEGQGLYEQYV. CDR3 coding DNA: TGTGCCAGCAGTGAGGGACAGGGGCTCTACGAGCAGTACGTC.

The chain combines TRBV4-2 with TRBJ1-2; D perhaps matches TRBD1 (5 bases). CDR1 and CDR2 (germline): LGHNA, YNFKEQ. The CDR3 runs to 16 residues. With 5 bases removed from V and 5 bases from J, the gap between germline ends came to 21 bases. In DNA form, the CDR3 reads TGTGCCAGCAGCTTGATCACGGGGGTTCGGGGATATGGCTACACCTTC. Protein product: CASSLITGVRGYGYTF.

This rearrangement joins TRBV7-3 to TRBJ2-3, with 13 positions matching TRBD2. This CDR3 is 16 amino acids long. The J segment lost 6 bases and the V segment lost 4 bases, leaving 7 bases of the junction unmatched. CDR1 SGHTA and CDR2 FQGTGA come from the germline V gene. This CDR3 reads CASSSRTSGSQDTQYF. As DNA, the CDR3 is TGTGCCAGCAGCTCCCGGACTAGCGGGAGCCAGGATACGCAGTATTTT.

The CDR3 spells CASRRGTTEAFF. CDR3 nucleotide sequence: TGTGCCAGTCGCCGGGGGACCACTGAAGCTTTCTTT. This sequence joins TRBV19 and TRBJ1-1; D is perhaps TRBD1 (5 bases). Trimming stripped 8 bases from V and 4 bases from J, with 11 bases between. Germline CDR1 and CDR2: LNHDA and SQIVND (reference sequence). The CDR3 is made up of 12 amino acids.

The chain couples TRBV19 to TRBJ2-1, with 9 bases lining up with TRBD1. J lost 4 bases, V lost 10 bases, and 8 bases had no gene match. Germline V lookup: CDR1 LNHDA, CDR2 SQIVND (reference sequence). CDR3 length equals 14 residues. CDR3 in DNA: TGTGCCACCGGGACAGGGAGTTTTTACAATGAGCAGTTCTTC. The encoded protein is CATGTGSFYNEQFF.

The chain couples TRBV4-3 to TRBJ1-2; D unclear. Germline loops: CDR1 LGHNA, CDR2 YSLEER. The V gene lost 0 bases and the J gene lost 7 bases, with 12 bases spanning the gap. The CDR3 contains 14 residues. The DNA for the CDR3 is TGCGCCAGCAGCCAAGATGAAGGGTGGGGTGGCTACACCTTC. Protein: CASSQDEGWGGYTF.

The gene calls are TRBV2 and TRBJ2-1; 9 positions match TRBD2. Germline values: CDR1 SNHLY, CDR2 FYNNEI. The CDR3 loop spans 15 amino acids. The ends lost 2 bases at V and 9 bases at J; junction bases unmatched: 8. The CDR3 spells CASSELLAGESEQFF. The CDR3 DNA sequence: TGTGCCAGCAGTGAACTTTTAGCGGGAGAGTCTGAGCAGTTCTTC.

This clone came up once. The chain recombines TRBV27 with TRBJ1-5, with 9 positions matching TRBD1. Germline values: CDR1 MNHEY, CDR2 SMNVEV (reference sequence). The V segment lost 7 bases and the J segment 1 base; nucleotides outside the gene matches: 8. This CDR3 contains 16 residues. This CDR3 reads CASMRRQGGSNQPQHF. In DNA, the CDR3 is TGTGCCAGCATGAGAAGACAGGGGGGGAGCAATCAGCCCCAGCATTTT.

J is TRBJ2-3 and V is TRBV7-3; TRBD2 matches at 11 bases. Losses at the gene ends were 5 bases for V and 4 bases for J; bases not matched to a gene: 5. Per germline, CDR1 SGHTA and CDR2 FQGTGA. This CDR3 comprises 15 residues. The chain's CDR3 is CASSRTGLAADTQYF. The CDR3 DNA is TGTGCCAGCAGCCGCACGGGACTAGCGGCAGATACGCAGTATTTT.

The CDR3: CASTTRIPDSLSGTGELFF. The CDR3 DNA reads as TGCGCCAGCACTACGCGGATCCCGGACAGCCTAAGTGGCACCGGGGAGCTGTTTTTT. The V call is TRBV4-1, the J call TRBJ2-2, with TRBD1 as a possible D gene (6 bases). The CDR3 contains 19 residues. Germline V gene lookup returns CDR1 MGHRA and CDR2 YSYEKL. The V end was cut by 7 bases, the J end by 4 bases, with 28 bases between.

The chain links TRBV28 to TRBJ2-4, with 9 bases aligning to TRBD2. This CDR3 is built from 18 residues. V gave up 7 bases and J gave up 5 bases; unmatched junction bases: 18. Germline V CDR1 and CDR2: MDHEN, SYDVKM. The CDR3 DNA follows: TGTGCCAGCACACCGGGACTAGCTCCCCCCCAGGAGGAAAACATTCAGTACTTC. This gives the protein CASTPGLAPPQEENIQYF.

This clone was counted a few times. This chain connects TRBV2 to TRBJ2-7; D unclear. The V gene's germline CDR1 is SNHLY and CDR2 FYNNEI. The V end lost 8 bases, the J end lost 0 bases, and 11 bases lay between the germline ends. CDR3 length: 13 residues. CDR3 sequence reads: CASGVGSSYEQYV. The CDR3 nucleotides read TGTGCCAGCGGGGTGGGCAGCTCCTACGAGCAGTACGTC.

This rearrangement joins TRBV4-1 to TRBJ2-2; 10 nucleotides match TRBD2. The J segment lost 7 bases and the V segment lost 1 base, leaving 9 bases of the junction unmatched. Germline V lookup: CDR1 MGHRA, CDR2 YSYEKL. This CDR3 spans 17 amino acids. The CDR3 region has the DNA TGCGCCAGCAGCCAAGTAACAAGCGGGAGGGCCGGCGGGGAGCTGTTTTTT. Translated, it gives CASSQVTSGRAGGELFF.

The chain is built from TRBV28 and TRBJ1-5, with 7 bases aligning to TRBD1. Germline CDR1 MDHEN, CDR2 SYDVKM. J was trimmed by 3 bases and V by 7 bases; bases with no gene match: 9. CDR3 size: 15 residues. The CDR3 spells CASTLGGTVNQPQHF. The CDR3 DNA follows: TGTGCCAGCACATTGGGTGGGACAGTCAATCAGCCCCAGCATTTT.

The chain uses TRBV4-2 and TRBJ2-3, with 9 bases lining up with TRBD1. CDR3 size: 16 residues. V trimming: 5 bases; J trimming: 1 base; junction bases outside the gene matches: 7. The germline CDR1 and CDR2 sequences are LGHNA and YNFKEQ. The DNA for the CDR3 is TGTGCCAGCAGCACGCGACAGGGGGTTGGCACAGATACGCAGTATTTT. It yields the protein CASSTRQGVGTDTQYF.

The chain is built from TRBV7-8 and TRBJ2-7; the D is unclear. Germline V lookup: CDR1 SGHVS, CDR2 FQNEAQ. Between the trimmed V and J ends, which lost 2 bases and 2 bases, there was a span of 16 bases. This CDR3 is 16 amino acids long. The DNA for the CDR3 is TGTGCCAGCAGCTTACATGTAGCAGGTTCCGCCTACGAGCAGTACGTC. Its protein product is CASSLHVAGSAYEQYV.

This clone was seen only once. The chain combines TRBV6-5 with TRBJ2-7; the D call may be TRBD1 or TRBD2 (5 bases each). Germline CDR1 MNHEY, CDR2 SVGAGI. This CDR3 comprises 16 residues. Trimming removed 2 bases from V and 1 base from J, with 15 bases in between. The CDR3 DNA reads as TGTGCCAGCAGTTACCTATTCGGGGCTAAATCCTACGAGCAGTACTTC. It codes for CASSYLFGAKSYEQYF.

V usage is TRBV27 and J usage is TRBJ2-7, with 7 nucleotides matching TRBD1. The germline V gene encodes CDR1 MNHEY and CDR2 SMNVEV (reference sequence). The CDR3 is made up of 16 amino acids. The V segment lost 6 bases and the J segment 4 bases; nucleotides outside the gene matches: 15. CDR3 loop: CASRFRGQRSSYEQYV. The CDR3 nucleotides are TGTGCCAGCAGGTTTAGGGGACAGAGATCCTCGTACGAGCAGTACGTC.

V and J are TRBV6-5 and TRBJ1-1, with D possibly TRBD1 on 5 matching bases. The germline gives CDR1 MNHEY, CDR2 SVGAGI. V was shortened by 6 bases and J by 11 bases, with 16 bases between the two germline ends. There are 12 residues in the CDR3. The DNA for the CDR3 is TGTGCCAGCAGCCCCTTGTCGGGGCTGGCTTTCTTT. Protein: CASSPLSGLAFF.

The gene calls are TRBV6-5 and TRBJ2-5; no clear D. The V end was cut by 8 bases, the J end by 4 bases, with 11 bases between. This CDR3 has 12 amino acids. CDR1 and CDR2 (germline): MNHEY, SVGAGI. This CDR3 is CASGTWGETQYF. The CDR3 DNA sequence: TGTGCCAGCGGTACCTGGGGAGAGACCCAGTACTTC.